This is a list of T cell receptor beta chains from one sample in a study of neurological immune-mediated disorders. TCRdb re-called the 5' RACE reads with MiXCR, one entry per CDR3 protein. This sample has approximately 82,000 distinct CDR3 sequences, with less than 15% found just once. What was sequenced was PBMCs. The source of these receptors is a female donor with HTLV-1-associated myelopathy (HAM/TSP). Each CDR3 is given with its conserved first and last residue. D genes are given only for firm matches. Clone size is stated in some rows and not others, as once, few, many or a class when expanded.

clone_size	v_call	d_call	j_call	cdr3_aa	cdr3_nt
many	TRBV24-1	TRBD1	TRBJ2-3	CATSDFRGPTDTQYF	TGTGCCACCAGTGATTTTAGGGGGCCCACAGATACGCAGTATTTT
many	TRBV12-3/TRBV12-4	TRBD2	TRBJ2-3	CASSFDSGGGQRTQYF	TGTGCCAGCAGTTTCGATAGCGGGGGGGGACAGAGAACGCAGTATTTT
many	TRBV5-6	TRBD1	TRBJ2-6	CASSQRQGRSGANVLTF	TGTGCCAGCAGCCAGCGACAGGGGAGATCTGGGGCCAACGTCCTGACTTTC
many	TRBV20-1	NA	TRBJ2-3	CSLNRGIRTDTQYF	TGCAGTCTGAACCGGGGGATTCGCACAGATACGCAGTATTTT
many	TRBV12-3/TRBV12-4	TRBD2	TRBJ2-1	CASTTLAGAHSEQFF	TGTGCCAGCACCACCCTAGCGGGGGCCCACTCGGAGCAGTTCTTC
many	TRBV4-1	NA	TRBJ2-7	CASSQAGYEQYF	TGCGCCAGCAGCCAAGCGGGCTACGAGCAGTACTTC
few	TRBV5-1	NA	TRBJ1-2	CASSLAEQGRYGYTF	TGCGCCAGCAGCTTGGCCGAACAGGGACGGTATGGCTACACCTTC
many	TRBV5-1	TRBD1	TRBJ1-5	CASSITGGGNQPQHF	TGCGCCAGCAGCATAACAGGGGGTGGCAATCAGCCCCAGCATTTT
many	TRBV20-1	NA	TRBJ1-5	CSATSVQKRSNQPQHF	TGCAGTGCTACCTCGGTTCAGAAAAGATCCAATCAGCCCCAGCATTTT
many	TRBV12-5	TRBD1	TRBJ2-7	CASGRGVGQWTYEQYF	TGTGCTAGTGGCCGCGGTGTGGGACAGTGGACCTACGAGCAGTACTTC
many	TRBV20-1	NA	TRBJ2-7	CSAWGEGAYEQYF	TGCAGTGCCTGGGGGGAGGGGGCCTACGAGCAGTACTTC
few	TRBV7-9	NA	TRBJ2-1	CASSSYGTSTYNEQFF	TGTGCCAGCAGCTCCTACGGGACTTCTACCTACAATGAGCAGTTCTTC
many	TRBV5-1	NA	TRBJ1-6	CASSLTGSDSPLHF	TGCGCCAGCAGCTTGACAGGGTCGGATTCACCCCTCCACTTT
many	TRBV5-1	TRBD1	TRBJ2-3	CASSLNVGQAARDTQYF	TGCGCCAGCAGCTTGAATGTGGGACAGGCGGCAAGAGATACGCAGTATTTT
few	TRBV7-3	NA	TRBJ1-1	CASSQGRRTEAFF	TGTGCCAGCAGCCAAGGGAGGCGTACTGAAGCTTTCTTT
NA	TRBV5-1	TRBD2	TRBJ2-7	CASSFSGTTYEQYF	TGCGCCAGCAGCTTCTCCGGGACTACCTACGAGCAGTACTTC
many	TRBV4-1	TRBD1	TRBJ2-1	CASSPGDRARYNEQFF	TGCGCCAGCAGCCCAGGGGACAGGGCTAGATACAATGAGCAGTTCTTC
many	TRBV20-1	NA	TRBJ1-6	CSASGRGNSPLHF	TGCAGTGCTAGTGGGCGGGGGAATTCACCCCTCCACTTT
many	TRBV20-1	NA	TRBJ2-7	CSATQGSPHEQYF	TGCAGTGCCACGCAGGGGAGTCCGCACGAGCAGTACTTC
many	TRBV5-1	TRBD2	TRBJ2-3	CASSPGLVVDTQYF	TGCGCCAGCAGCCCGGGACTAGTAGTAGATACGCAGTATTTT
few	TRBV5-1	NA	TRBJ2-5	CASSFGLFQETQYF	TGCGCCAGCAGCTTCGGACTGTTCCAAGAGACCCAGTACTTC
many	TRBV6-7	NA	TRBJ1-1	CASSYSGENTEAFF	TGTGCCAGCAGTTACTCGGGAGAGAACACTGAAGCTTTCTTT
many	TRBV11-2	NA	TRBJ2-7	CASSSNPGESYEQYF	TGTGCCAGCAGCTCGAACCCGGGGGAGTCCTACGAGCAGTACTTC
many	TRBV12-5	TRBD2	TRBJ2-7	CASGSAGGPPYEQYF	TGTGCTAGTGGGTCGGCGGGGGGCCCCCCATACGAGCAGTACTTC
few	TRBV15	TRBD2	TRBJ2-2	CATSRPLAGGANTGELFF	TGTGCTACCAGCAGACCTCTAGCGGGGGGAGCGAACACCGGGGAGCTGTTTTTT
NA	TRBV6-6	TRBD1	TRBJ1-1	CASTPRQGWTEAFF	TGTGCCAGCACTCCACGACAGGGATGGACTGAAGCTTTCTTT
NA	TRBV20-1	NA	TRBJ1-2	CSATRANAANYGYTF	TGCAGTGCTACCCGGGCAAACGCGGCTAACTATGGCTACACCTTC
once	TRBV7-2	NA	TRBJ2-1	CASSARGNSLKVGGLVKNEQFF	TGTGCCAGCAGCGCCCGAGGGAACAGCCTAAAGGTGGGGGGCTTAGTTAAGAATGAGCAGTTCTTC
many	TRBV9	NA	TRBJ2-1	CASSVGVGDNEQFF	TGTGCCAGCAGCGTAGGGGTCGGAGACAATGAGCAGTTCTTC
many	TRBV6-5	TRBD2	TRBJ2-2	CASSYSGTSGGSRTGELFF	TGTGCCAGCAGTTACTCCGGGACTAGCGGGGGTTCCCGCACCGGGGAGCTGTTTTTT
many	TRBV6-2/TRBV6-3	TRBD1	TRBJ2-6	CASRPTGGSGANVLTF	TGTGCCAGCAGGCCGACAGGGGGCTCTGGGGCCAACGTCCTGACTTTC